The subject of this entry is one T cell receptor beta chain. The table came from immunoSEQ multiplex PCR; TCRdb's copy has only in-frame clones and leaves some out. The sample lists about 150,000 clones, roughly 77% occurring once. The data were obtained in a study of blood T cell repertoires in COVID-19. Study-wide context: COVID-19 samples collected from the United States, Italy and Spain covered acute and convalescent phases.

The CDR3 is 14 residues long. CDR1 and CDR2 from the germline V gene are ENHRY and SYGVKD. V dropped 5 bases and J dropped 5; count of bases not matched to a gene: 7. The TCR was taken from a man in his 60s with acute or convalescent COVID-19. Sequenced input: peripheral blood. The gene calls are TRBV10-3 and TRBJ2-5; 8 positions agree with TRBD2. The CDR3 DNA sequence: TGTGCCATCAGTACTAGCGGCCCCCGGGAGACCCAGTACTTC. Residues: CAISTSGPRETQYF.